This T cell receptor (beta chain) was identified during a study of metastatic and nonmetastatic thyroid tumors. In the study overall: Across blood and tumor or nodule tissue, repertoires from malignant and benign thyroid patients were compared with one another.

General study points: For both blood and tumor, malignant thyroid tumors reportedly showed significantly higher TCR beta diversity than benign nodules did.

The ends lost 8 bases at V and 3 bases at J; junction bases unmatched: 6. This CDR3 region has 14 residues. The V gene's germline CDR1 is SNHLY and CDR2 FYNNEI. No patient received treatment before thyroid surgery. A few counts support this clone. Its antigen is not identified. Authors' processing steps: For papillary thyroid cancer, a distant-metastasis classifier was constructed from CDR3 differences observed across clinicopathological groups. TCRdb re-processed the PCR reads through MiXCR. TCRdb, not the original authors, processed these V and J calls. The table has around 28,000 clones, 10% to 15% seen once.

This sequence joins TRBV2 and TRBJ2-1; 8 bases are shared with TRBD1. The sequence was collected from a female donor with papillary thyroid cancer or a benign thyroid nodule (not recorded which). Some clones in this sample may be carry-over from other donors' samples. Sequenced input: blood. The chain's CDR3 is CASQPGQDYNEQFF. CDR3 bases: TGTGCCAGCCAACCGGGACAGGACTACAATGAGCAGTTCTTC.